This TCR beta chain is from a study of identical twins. A word on this clonotype: The antigen is not known.

Each CDR3 protein gets one entry after TCRdb re-called the 5' RACE reads with MiXCR. The data contain 1,800,000 or so distinct CDR3 sequences, about 32% of them singletons. The CDR3 totals 14 residues. Looked up from germline, CDR1 is MNHNS and CDR2 is SASEGT. Trimming left V 1 base short and J 3 bases short, with 10 bases between. Notes on the study in general: The authors noted that invariant MAIT and iNKT cells could partly confound zero-insertion analyses.

This chain connects TRBV6-1 to TRBJ2-7; D remains unclear. The sample comprised cord blood. This clonotype was obtained from a newborn girl in good health. The CDR3, as DNA: TGTGCCAGCAGTGAAGGACTGTCCTACTACGAGCAGTACTTC. As protein: CASSEGLSYYEQYF.